This T cell receptor beta chain was found in a study of PD-1 blockade in classical Hodgkin lymphoma. Study information: Nivolumab was given intravenously to patients at 3 mg/kg every 2 weeks. Study-level points and caveats: TCR diversity at baseline was reported to be reduced in newly diagnosed patients relative to healthy donors. By C4D1, diversity of CD4+ TCRs had risen significantly, whereas that of CD8+ TCRs had not. The authors excluded patients who started nivolumab under 1 year after ASCT.

Sequencing used immunoSEQ multiplex PCR; TCRdb keeps in-frame clones, though not all of them. The sample includes more than 70,000 clones, approximately 91% of them seen just once. This clone was observed a single time. What it binds is unknown. In germline, CDR1 is MGHDK, CDR2 SYGVNS. V lost 6 bases and J lost 3, with 14 bases in between. CDR3 size: 14 residues. With no exception, relapse followed autologous stem cell transplantation in all patients, and brentuximab vedotin exposure varied. The chain uses TRBV25-1 and TRBJ1-1; D unresolved. This TCR was recovered from a human donor with classical Hodgkin lymphoma. This specimen consisted of peripheral blood mononuclear cells (PBMCs), obtained before the second cycle of nivolumab. CDR3 coding DNA: TGTGCCAGCAGGGGAGATCCGGGTGACACTGAAGCTTTCTTT. This codes for CASRGDPGDTEAFF.